Listed below are T cell receptor beta chains from one sample, sequenced in a study of blood T cell repertoires in COVID-19. TCRdb's copy holds only in-frame clones and misses some; the assay was immunoSEQ multiplex PCR. The sample holds approximately 350,000 clones; over 80% are singletons and the top ten take approximately 5.4%. The sample comprised PBMCs or T cells enriched from blood (not recorded which). The receptors originated from a woman between 45 and 60 years old who had recovered from COVID-19. The CDR3 runs from the conserved cysteine through the conserved F or W.

V gene	J gene	CDR3 protein
TRBV9	TRBJ2-7	CASSVAIGQDEQYF
TRBV5-6	TRBJ2-5	CASSLRNGETQYF
TRBV19	TRBJ1-4	CASRPTGSKGEKLFF
TRBV19	TRBJ1-6	CASSIHRGNNSPLHF
TRBV5-1	TRBJ2-5	CASSPEPILRGETQYF
TRBV9	TRBJ1-6	CASSVAGQGGSPLHF
TRBV9	TRBJ2-1	CASSGSGNEQFF
TRBV29-1	TRBJ2-3	CSADSGATDTQYF
TRBV4-3	TRBJ1-2	CASSQDRTVGGYTF
TRBV7-9	TRBJ2-2	CASSFGQGNTGELFF
TRBV6-2/TRBV6-3	TRBJ2-5	CASSYSGTINIQTQYF
TRBV19	TRBJ2-1	CASSRSGGYNEQFF
TRBV7-4	TRBJ1-5	CASSLEEATPGYSNQPQHF
TRBV21-1	TRBJ2-3	CASSKGGISGYF